A selection of T cell receptor beta chains follows, all from one sample in a study of blood T cell repertoires in COVID-19. Profiling relied on immunoSEQ multiplex PCR, and the TCRdb table lists in-frame clones only, not all of them. Of roughly 250,000 clones listed, around 87% are singletons. Sequenced input: PBMCs or T cells enriched from blood (not recorded which). These TCRs come from a woman in her fifties or sixties who had recovered from COVID-19. The CDR3 runs from the conserved cysteine through the conserved F or W. The D gene is left open where the match is weak. Expanded clones get a size class; other rows say once, few or many, or leave the size out.

J | V | length | D | size | DNA | CDR3
TRBJ2-1 | TRBV12-3/TRBV12-4 | 13 | - | - | TGTGCCAGCAGTGGGCAGGGTAACAATGAGCAGTTCTTC | CASSGQGNNEQFF
TRBJ2-5 | TRBV5-1 | 13 | - | once | TGCGCCAGCAGCCCTCACCCGGAAGAGACCCAGTACTTC | CASSPHPEETQYF
TRBJ1-2 | TRBV10-2 | 14 | TRBD1 | - | TGCGCCAGCACTAAAGGACAGGGGGCTTATGGCTACACCTTC | CASTKGQGAYGYTF
TRBJ2-7 | TRBV9 | 15 | - | - | TGTGCCAGCAGCGTAGTACCTAGTATCGAGTACGAGCAGTACTTC | CASSVVPSIEYEQYF
TRBJ1-5 | TRBV12-3/TRBV12-4 | 12 | - | - | TGTGCCAGCAGCCGTCGGGAACAGCCCCAGCATTTT | CASSRREQPQHF
TRBJ2-3 | TRBV27 | 16 | - | - | TGTGCCAGCAGTTTATCGAAGCTAGGATCAGCAGATACGCAGTATTTT | CASSLSKLGSADTQYF
TRBJ2-3 | TRBV30 | 12 | TRBD2 | - | TGTGCCTGGACTAGGGAGGGGGATACGCAGTATTTT | CAWTREGDTQYF
TRBJ2-1 | TRBV24-1 | 14 | - | - | TGTGCCACCAGTGATGAGGCAGGGATCGGTGAGCAGTTCTTC | CATSDEAGIGEQFF
TRBJ1-6 | TRBV2 | 14 | - | - | TGTGCCAGCAGTGAAAGGGGGATGAATTCACCCCTCCACTTT | CASSERGMNSPLHF
TRBJ1-3 | TRBV7-2 | 14 | - | - | TGTGCCAGCAGCCTAGGGGGACTTCTATACACCATATATTTT | CASSLGGLLYTIYF